These 24 T cell receptor beta chains came from one sample sequenced in a study of blood T cell repertoires in COVID-19. Measured with immunoSEQ multiplex PCR; TCRdb has only the in-frame clones, and not every one. This table has hundreds of thousands of clones, approximately 90% appearing once. Sequences were obtained from peripheral blood. These receptors were obtained from a woman younger than 35 with acute or convalescent COVID-19.

Only one count was recorded for this clone. The V gene is TRBV12-3 or TRBV12-4, the J gene TRBJ1-1, with D hard to call. The CDR3 totals 12 residues. Trimming took off 6 bases at V and 11 bases at J, with 16 bases between the two ends. CDR3 amino acids: CASSSAVLTAFF. CDR3 bases: TGTGCCAGCAGCTCCGCGGTTTTGACGGCTTTCTTT.

The chain recombines TRBV6-5 with TRBJ1-2; no clear D gene. With 7 bases removed from V and 7 bases from J, the gap between germline ends came to 19 bases. CDR1 is MNHEY and CDR2 is SVGAGI in the germline V gene. The CDR3 is made up of 14 amino acids. This CDR3 is CASIGGSISSGYTF. The CDR3 bases are TGTGCCAGCATAGGAGGGAGCATTTCAAGTGGCTACACCTTC.

The gene calls are TRBV24-1 and TRBJ2-5; weak D call: TRBD2 (7 bases). In germline, CDR1 is KGHDR, CDR2 SFDVKD. The CDR3 runs to 16 residues. V lost 5 bases to trimming and J lost 4 bases, with 19 bases between them. The CDR3 sequence: CATSGGAGVVRETQYF. DNA for the CDR3: TGTGCCACCAGTGGGGGGGCGGGGGTGGTCAGAGAGACCCAGTACTTC.

The chain links TRBV27 to TRBJ1-1, with D maybe TRBD1 (6 bases). The CDR3 spans 13 residues. CDR1 is MNHEY, CDR2 SMNVEV, per germline (reference sequence). V shed 8 bases and J shed 3 bases, with 13 bases lying between them. CDR3: CASVPGGHTEAFF. CDR3 bases: TGTGCCAGCGTGCCGGGGGGGCACACTGAAGCTTTCTTT.

V gene TRBV27 combines with J gene TRBJ2-2; TRBD2 matches at 11 bases. CDR3 length: 18 residues. The V gene's germline CDR1 is MNHEY and CDR2 SMNVEV (reference sequence). The CDR3 here is CALPRRGVRLAGTGELFF. The CDR3 nucleotides are TGTGCTCTACCGCGGCGCGGGGTGAGACTAGCGGGGACCGGGGAGCTGTTTTTT.

This clone was recorded only once. The J gene is TRBJ1-5, the V gene TRBV3-1 (or the pseudogene TRBV3-2), with D possibly TRBD1 on 6 matching bases. The V gene lost 4 bases and the J gene lost 11 bases, with 21 bases spanning the gap. The length of the CDR3 is 15 residues. Germline CDR1 is LGHDT and CDR2 is YNNKEL (reference sequence). This CDR3 reads CASSPGGGLGAAQHF. The CDR3 nucleotides read TGTGCCAGCAGCCCCGGGGGGGGGCTCGGGGCAGCCCAGCATTTT.

This clone was observed once. The chain recombines TRBV14 with TRBJ2-1, with 11 bases identical to TRBD1. The J segment lost 10 bases and the V segment lost 3 bases, leaving 8 bases of the junction unmatched. The germline gives CDR1 SGHDN, CDR2 FVKESK. CDR3 length: 15 amino acids. The CDR3 region has the DNA TGTGCCAGCAGCCAGGCTGGACAGGGGGCGGCCGAGCAGTTCTTC. As protein: CASSQAGQGAAEQFF.

The chain employs TRBV10-3 and TRBJ2-7; 9 positions match TRBD2. J lost 2 bases, V lost 6 bases, and 5 bases had no gene match. The germline V gene has CDR1 ENHRY and CDR2 SYGVKD. The CDR3 is made up of 14 amino acids. CDR3 region: CAIRVAGEAYEQYF. CDR3 sequence (DNA): TGTGCCATCAGAGTAGCGGGGGAAGCCTACGAGCAGTACTTC.

This chain links TRBV6-6 with TRBJ2-7; 7 bases fit TRBD1. This CDR3 has 12 residues. The ends lost 4 bases at V and 4 bases at J; junction bases unmatched: 1. Germline V lookup: CDR1 MNHNY, CDR2 SVGAGI (reference sequence). The CDR3 loop reads CASSSDRYEQYF. CDR3 nucleotide sequence: TGTGCCAGCAGTTCGGACAGGTACGAGCAGTACTTC.

V and J are TRBV7-2 and TRBJ1-1; D possibly corresponds to TRBD1 (5 bases). CDR3 length: 17 residues. V lost 0 bases and J lost 4, with 18 bases in between. The germline gives CDR1 SGHTA, CDR2 FQGNSA. In nucleotides, the CDR3 is TGTGCCAGCAGCTTAGCGGGTGCAGGGTTCGGCGGCACTGAAGCTTTCTTT. Translating it yields CASSLAGAGFGGTEAFF.

This rearrangement joins TRBV7-8 to TRBJ1-5; D is ambiguous. This CDR3 is built from 13 residues. V was pared by 5 bases and J by 4 bases, with 9 bases between. The germline V gene has CDR1 SGHVS and CDR2 FQNEAQ. CDR3: CASSPHGNQPQHF. For the CDR3, the DNA is TGTGCCAGCAGCCCCCACGGGAATCAGCCCCAGCATTTT.

The genes are TRBV7-2 and TRBJ2-7, with TRBD2 as a possible D gene (5 bases). This CDR3 has 15 residues. Trimming left V 7 bases short and J 5 bases short, with 21 bases between. In germline, CDR1 is SGHTA, CDR2 FQGNSA. The CDR3 DNA is TGTGCCAGCACCAGGTCCGAGGGTTTCCGTAACGAGCAGTACTTC. It specifies CASTRSEGFRNEQYF.

The DNA of the CDR3 is TGTGCCAGCAGCCAAGATCTAAGATCCAGCGACTATGGCTACACCTTC. It is translated as CASSQDLRSSDYGYTF. The chain employs TRBV3-1 (or the pseudogene TRBV3-2) and TRBJ1-2, with D hard to call. CDR1 is LGHDT, CDR2 YNNKEL, per germline (reference sequence). The germline V and J ends were trimmed by 0 bases and 3 bases, with 14 bases remaining between them. The CDR3 is 16 residues long.

This chain joins TRBV19 and TRBJ1-4, with a tentative D call TRBD1 (5 bases). V shed 6 bases and J shed 2 bases, with 22 bases lying between them. Per the germline V gene, CDR1 is LNHDA and CDR2 is SQIVND (reference sequence). This CDR3 is built from 18 residues. CDR3: CASSPGDSSPPTNEKLFF. The CDR3 DNA reads as TGTGCCAGTAGCCCCGGGGACTCCTCTCCTCCGACTAATGAAAAACTGTTTTTT.

This clone was seen only a few times. The chain joins TRBV6-5 to TRBJ1-1; D ambiguous. V lost 8 bases and J 6 bases, leaving 13 bases between the germline ends. Per the germline V gene, CDR1 is MNHEY and CDR2 is SVGAGI. The CDR3 is 12 amino acids. In DNA, the CDR3 is TGTGCCAGCGGGGAGCGTTCCTCTGAAGCTTTCTTT. It specifies CASGERSSEAFF.

The chain links TRBV27 to TRBJ1-2; 12 bases are a match to TRBD1. CDR3 size: 18 residues. Germline V gene lookup returns CDR1 MNHEY and CDR2 SMNVEV (reference sequence). V lost 2 bases, J lost 4 bases, and 11 bases stayed unmatched. CDR3 sequence (DNA): TGTGCCAGCAGTTTAGTGGGACAGGGGGCCCGACTACCCTATGGCTACACCTTC. Translating it yields CASSLVGQGARLPYGYTF.

The chain combines TRBV4-1 with TRBJ2-7; 8 positions agree with TRBD1. This CDR3 comprises 15 residues. J was trimmed by 1 base and V by 1 base; bases with no gene match: 3. Germline lookup yields CDR1 MGHRA and CDR2 YSYEKL. For the CDR3, the DNA is TGCGCCAGCAGCCAAGTAACAGGGGGTTCCTACGAGCAGTACTTC. This sequence encodes CASSQVTGGSYEQYF.

The V gene is TRBV9, the J gene TRBJ1-1; 7 bases are shared with TRBD1. Looked up from germline, CDR1 is SGDLS and CDR2 is YYNGEE. The CDR3 has 16 amino acids. V trimming: 5 bases; J trimming: 1 base; junction bases outside the gene matches: 11. CDR3 nucleotides: TGTGCCAGCAGTACGGACAGGAGACTACCGAACACTGAAGCTTTCTTT. Translated, it gives CASSTDRRLPNTEAFF. Looking up the rest from reference TRBV9 and TRBJ1-1 gives the full variable domain: DSGVTQTPKHLITATGQRVTLRCSPRSGDLSVYWYQQSLDQGLQFLIQYYNGEERAKGNILERFSAQQFPDLHSELNLSSLELGDSALYFCASSTDRRLPNTEAFFGQGTRLTVV.

V and J are TRBV27 and TRBJ1-1; 8 bases align to TRBD1. This CDR3 contains 14 residues. The ends lost 9 bases at V and 1 base at J; junction bases unmatched: 7. The V gene's germline CDR1 is MNHEY and CDR2 SMNVEV (reference sequence). The CDR3 DNA follows: TGTGCCAGTTTTCTAACAGGGGGGAACACTGAAGCTTTCTTT. It encodes CASFLTGGNTEAFF.

Only one count was recorded for this clone. V usage is TRBV19 and J usage is TRBJ2-2, with D uncertain. Germline V CDR1 and CDR2: LNHDA, SQIVND (reference sequence). V lost 6 bases to trimming and J lost 1 base, with 12 bases between them. The CDR3 runs 15 residues. The chain's CDR3 is CASRVPTKNTGELFF. In nucleotides, the CDR3 is TGTGCCAGTAGAGTACCTACTAAGAACACCGGGGAGCTGTTTTTT.

This rearrangement joins TRBV15 to TRBJ1-3; D is unclear. The length of the CDR3 is 15 residues. Germline lookup yields CDR1 LNHNV and CDR2 YYDKDF (reference sequence). The V and J ends lost 8 bases and 0 bases respectively, with 14 bases between them. In DNA, the CDR3 is TGTGCCACCGGAGGTCGGGCCACCTCTGGAAACACCATATATTTT. Translating gives CATGGRATSGNTIYF.

The rearrangement joins TRBV27 to TRBJ2-7; TRBD1 matches at 7 bases. The V and J ends lost 6 bases and 8 bases, in that order; junction bases with no gene match: 10. The CDR3 runs 13 residues. Germline CDR1 is MNHEY and CDR2 is SMNVEV (reference sequence). The CDR3 DNA sequence: TGTGCCAGCAGGCCCCCACCAGGGGGTCAGCAGTACTTC. It is translated as CASRPPPGGQQYF.

This clone appeared a single time. The chain links TRBV6-2 or TRBV6-3 to TRBJ2-2; TRBD2 aligns across 7 bases. Trimming cost V 1 base and J 0 bases; bases outside gene matches: 11. Per germline, CDR1 MNHEY and CDR2 SVGEGT. The CDR3 sequence is 19 residues long. In DNA, the CDR3 is TGTGCCAGCAGTTACTTATGGGACTACCCCTTGACGAACACCGGGGAGCTGTTTTTT. As protein: CASSYLWDYPLTNTGELFF.

The V call is TRBV5-6, the J call TRBJ1-2; 11 positions agree with TRBD1. The CDR3 has 15 residues. The J segment lost 4 bases and the V segment lost 4 bases, leaving 6 bases of the junction unmatched. Germline CDR1 is SGHDT and CDR2 is YYEEEE. This chain's CDR3 is CASSEPGTGGYGYTF. The CDR3 DNA sequence: TGTGCCAGCAGCGAACCCGGGACAGGGGGCTATGGCTACACCTTC.